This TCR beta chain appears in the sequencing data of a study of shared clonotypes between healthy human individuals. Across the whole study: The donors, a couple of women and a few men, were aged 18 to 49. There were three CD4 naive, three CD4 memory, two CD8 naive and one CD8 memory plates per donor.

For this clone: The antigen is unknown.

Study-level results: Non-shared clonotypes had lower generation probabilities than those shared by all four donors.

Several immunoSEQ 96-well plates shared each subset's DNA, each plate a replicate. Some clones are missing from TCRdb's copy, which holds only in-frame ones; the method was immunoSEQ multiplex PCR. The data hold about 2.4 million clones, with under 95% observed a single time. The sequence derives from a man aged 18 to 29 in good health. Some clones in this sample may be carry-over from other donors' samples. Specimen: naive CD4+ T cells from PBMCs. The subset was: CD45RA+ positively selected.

In nucleotides, the CDR3 is TGTGCCACCCTAGGGGCAGGAAGAGCCAGCTACACCTTC. Amino acids: CATLGAGRASYTF. This chain joins TRBV28 and TRBJ1-2; possible D gene TRBD1, 5 bases. This CDR3 has 13 residues. With 10 bases removed from V and 9 bases from J, the gap between germline ends came to 21 bases. CDR1 is MDHEN and CDR2 is SYDVKM in the germline V gene.